The T cell receptor beta chain described here comes from a study of regulatory T cells in long-lasting Graves disease. Overall study findings and caveats: Persistent disease was associated with favored TRBV28 usage and with favored use of TRBJ1-2 and TRBJ2-5.

Time point meaning: newly diagnosed GD, antithyroid drugs for less than 3 months. Making the TCR library involved RNA that had been extracted from PBMCs. Germline CDR1 reads LGHNT; CDR2 reads FRNRAP. Trimming pared 0 bases from V and 4 bases from J, leaving 6 bases between. This CDR3 contains 13 residues. This clonotype was observed at least ten times. Its antigen is as yet unknown. Arm-PCR of CDR3 regions and iRepertoire HTBI primers were used to build TCR beta libraries. One entry per CDR3 protein, called by TCRdb with MiXCR from the multiplex PCR reads. Of 360,000 or so distinct CDR3 sequences listed, approximately 12% are singletons. These data also formed part of another study, on T cells in Graves' hyperthyroidism and ophthalmopathy. This second study notes: HTBI primers drove first-round RT-PCR of the TCR CDR3. In blood, most of the thyroid clonotypes expanded above 0.001 were also present. Patients with ophthalmopathy were separated from those with stable hyperthyroidism by a 13 V-J model.

Sample: peripheral blood mononuclear cells (PBMCs), taken at new diagnosis, from a patient treated with antithyroid drugs. The chain carries TRBV12-5 and TRBJ1-1; D is unclear. This receptor was taken from a young woman with Graves disease. CDR3 DNA: TGTGCTAGTGGTTTGGTGTTTAGCACTGAAGCTTTCTTT. Its translation: CASGLVFSTEAFF.